This passage covers 22 T cell receptor beta chains from one sample sequenced in a study of T cell responses to AZD1222 COVID-19 vaccine. Profiling relied on immunoSEQ multiplex PCR, and the TCRdb table lists in-frame clones only, not all of them. The table lists around 150,000 clones, about 91% of them singletons. Sequenced here: peripheral blood, sampled on day 0 of AZD1222 vaccination. The receptors originated from an adult in good health.

This clone was detected a few times. V and J are TRBV19 and TRBJ1-5; TRBD1 might be the D (5 bases). The germline V gene has CDR1 LNHDA and CDR2 SQIVND (reference sequence). This CDR3 spans 18 amino acids. The V end was cut by 5 bases, the J end by 0 bases, with 20 bases between. CDR3 DNA: TGTGCCAGTAGTCCTCGACCAGGGAGTACTTATAGCAATCAGCCCCAGCATTTT. Translation: CASSPRPGSTYSNQPQHF.

The chain carries TRBV28 and TRBJ2-3; D remains ambiguous. The CDR3 runs to 14 residues. V shed 1 base and J shed 1 base, with 6 bases lying between them. Germline V gives CDR1 MDHEN, CDR2 SYDVKM. DNA for the CDR3: TGTGCCAGCAGTTTATCTTGGGGCACAGATACGCAGTATTTT. It codes for CASSLSWGTDTQYF.

The chain couples TRBV6-5 to TRBJ1-6; tentatively, D is TRBD1 (5 bases). Deletions cut 0 bases from V and 7 bases from J, with 13 bases between. The germline gives CDR1 MNHEY, CDR2 SVGAGI. There are 16 residues in the CDR3. The CDR3 here is CASSYSPGVMNSPLHF. The CDR3 bases are TGTGCCAGCAGTTACTCCCCGGGGGTAATGAATTCACCCCTCCACTTT.

This clone showed up many times. This sequence joins TRBV6-2 or TRBV6-3 and TRBJ2-7; D is possibly TRBD2 (6 bases). The V end was cut by 5 bases, the J end by 2 bases, with 16 bases between. CDR1 and CDR2 (germline): MNHEY, SVGEGT. The CDR3 runs 15 residues. CDR3 in DNA: TGTGCCAGCAGTGCGTACACCGGGAGCACCTACGAGCAGTACTTC. This codes for CASSAYTGSTYEQYF.

The chain is built from TRBV6-1 and TRBJ1-2; D gene unclear. The germline V and J ends were trimmed by 0 bases and 0 bases, with 11 bases remaining between them. There are 16 residues in the CDR3. CDR1 and CDR2 from the germline V gene are MNHNS and SASEGT. The CDR3 DNA reads as TGTGCCAGCAGTGAAGCAGTCTCTGCCTCTAACTATGGCTACACCTTC. Its protein is CASSEAVSASNYGYTF.

The V gene is TRBV6-5, the J gene TRBJ2-2; the D is unclear. CDR1 MNHEY and CDR2 SVGAGI come from the germline V gene. The CDR3 contains 14 residues. V lost 6 bases and J 6 bases, leaving 14 bases between the germline ends. CDR3: CASRTPGYAGELFF. As DNA, the CDR3 is TGTGCCAGCAGAACCCCCGGATACGCCGGGGAGCTGTTTTTT.

V is TRBV5-1 and J is TRBJ1-5; weak D call: TRBD1 (5 bases). Germline loops: CDR1 SGHRS, CDR2 YFSETQ. The CDR3 has 15 amino acids. Trimming removed 0 bases at V and 7 bases at J, with 14 bases between. CDR3 loop: CASSLAGGAGQPQHF. Written as DNA, the CDR3 is TGCGCCAGCAGCTTGGCCGGTGGGGCTGGCCAGCCCCAGCATTTT.

The chain has TRBV30 and TRBJ2-7, with unresolved D. The CDR3 extends over 12 amino acids. CDR1 and CDR2 (germline): GTSNPN, SVGIG (reference sequence). V gave up 1 base and J gave up 3 bases, with 7 bases separating them. CDR3 nucleotides: TGTGCCTGGAGTGGGTCCTTCTACGAGCAGTACTTC. Residues: CAWSGSFYEQYF.

The genes are TRBV19 and TRBJ1-5, with 9 bases lining up with TRBD1. V lost 3 bases and J lost 5; bases outside the gene matches: 5. CDR1 and CDR2 from the germline V gene are LNHDA and SQIVND (reference sequence). The CDR3 totals 15 residues. CDR3 sequence reads: CASSITQGAYQPQHF. In nucleotides, the CDR3 is TGTGCCAGTAGTATCACACAGGGGGCGTATCAGCCCCAGCATTTT.

This clone was detected a few times. The V and J genes are TRBV30 and TRBJ2-3; D possibly matches TRBD1 or TRBD2 (5 bases each). Trimming shortened V by 3 bases and J by 4 bases, and 14 bases separated the two germline ends. The CDR3 consists of 14 residues. In germline, CDR1 is GTSNPN, CDR2 SVGIG (reference sequence). The CDR3 is CAWSRDLPPDTQYF. The CDR3 nucleotides read TGTGCCTGGAGCCGGGACCTCCCTCCAGATACGCAGTATTTT.

V and J are TRBV5-8 and TRBJ2-1; 8 nucleotides line up with TRBD2. The V segment lost 1 base and the J segment 4 bases; nucleotides outside the gene matches: 7. The length of the CDR3 is 16 residues. The germline gives CDR1 SGHTS, CDR2 YDEGEE. The CDR3 DNA is TGTGCCAGCAGCTTGCGGGAGGGCCGGGGGTACAATGAGCAGTTCTTC. Translation: CASSLREGRGYNEQFF.

CDR3 protein: CASSTGGGEQFF. The CDR3 nucleotides read TGTGCCAGCAGCACGGGAGGGGGTGAGCAGTTCTTC. V is TRBV21-1 and J is TRBJ2-1; no DNA check was done on the table's D call, TRBD2. TRBV21-1 is deemed a pseudogene. The CDR3 is made up of 12 amino acids.

This clone has ten or more counts. The chain combines TRBV7-2 with TRBJ2-7; D not certain. This CDR3 is 15 amino acids long. Germline CDR1 is SGHTA and CDR2 is FQGNSA. Trimming took 5 bases from V and 0 from J, leaving 14 bases between them. This CDR3 is CASSLQTSSSYEQYF. CDR3 bases: TGTGCCAGCAGCCTACAGACGTCGAGCTCCTACGAGCAGTACTTC.

This clone was observed a few times. This sequence joins TRBV4-3 and TRBJ1-6, with D perhaps TRBD1 (5 bases). V lost 3 bases and J lost 11, with 17 bases in between. From germline, CDR1 is LGHNA and CDR2 YSLEER. The CDR3 loop spans 15 amino acids. CDR3 region: CASSQGEGLLTPLHF. The CDR3 DNA follows: TGCGCCAGCAGCCAGGGAGAGGGACTGTTGACACCCCTCCACTTT.

The gene calls are TRBV7-6 and TRBJ2-7; 8 bases agree with TRBD2. This CDR3 is built from 16 residues. The germline CDR1 and CDR2 sequences are SGHVS and FNYEAQ. Unmatched junction bases numbered 7, after V lost 1 base and J lost 2 bases. This CDR3 is CASSLDSGIGPYEQYF. The CDR3 coding sequence is TGTGCCAGCAGCTTAGATAGCGGGATCGGGCCCTACGAGCAGTACTTC.

V usage is TRBV9 and J usage is TRBJ2-5, with 9 bases identical to TRBD1. The ends lost 6 bases at V and 3 bases at J; junction bases unmatched: 6. Germline values: CDR1 SGDLS, CDR2 YYNGEE. The CDR3 is made up of 14 amino acids. For the CDR3, the DNA is TGTGCCAGCAACCGAAGGACAGGGGAAGAGACCCAGTACTTC. Protein sequence: CASNRRTGEETQYF.

The chain joins TRBV27 to TRBJ1-1; TRBD1 matches 8 bases. The V segment lost 6 bases and the J segment 6 bases; nucleotides outside the gene matches: 6. The length of the CDR3 is 13 residues. From germline, CDR1 is MNHEY and CDR2 SMNVEV (reference sequence). The CDR3 protein is CASSSRGLAEAFF. The DNA for the CDR3 is TGTGCCAGCAGCTCCAGGGGGCTGGCTGAAGCTTTCTTT.

This clone was detected once. The genes are TRBV11-2 and TRBJ1-6, with 8 bases that match TRBD1. There are 16 residues in the CDR3. The ends lost 2 bases at V and 4 bases at J; junction bases unmatched: 4. Looked up from germline, CDR1 is SGHAT and CDR2 is FQNNGV. In DNA form, the CDR3 reads TGTGCCAGCAGCTTATTCGGACAGGGATATAATTCACCCCTCCACTTT. This sequence encodes CASSLFGQGYNSPLHF.

Remarks on this clone: Other DNA sequences in this specimen translate into the identical CDR3. The chain employs TRBV9 and TRBJ1-4, with 12 bases that match TRBD1. Germline CDR1 and CDR2: SGDLS and YYNGEE. V was pared by 2 bases and J by 8 bases, with 1 base of the junction left unmatched. This CDR3 region has 14 residues. For the CDR3, the DNA is TGTGCCAGCAGCGTCGGGACAGGGGGCGAAAAACTGTTTTTT. Protein sequence: CASSVGTGGEKLFF.

The chain couples TRBV9 to TRBJ1-2; TRBD1 matches at 8 bases. This CDR3 contains 15 residues. Germline CDR1 is SGDLS and CDR2 is YYNGEE. V lost 3 bases to trimming and J lost 1 base; unmatched junction nucleotides: 5. The CDR3 loop reads CASSGTGRGNYGYTF. CDR3 sequence (DNA): TGTGCCAGCAGCGGGACAGGGCGGGGTAACTATGGCTACACCTTC.

Only one count was recorded for this clone. This chain connects TRBV10-3 to TRBJ1-1; 7 bases agree with TRBD1. J gave up 4 bases and V 4 bases, and 9 bases lay outside the gene matches. Germline CDR1 ENHRY, CDR2 SYGVKD. CDR3 length: 15 amino acids. The CDR3, as DNA: TGTGCCATCAGTGGAAATTCAGGGGGACGCACTGAAGCTTTCTTT. Translating it yields CAISGNSGGRTEAFF.

The chain uses TRBV6-5 and TRBJ1-1; possible D gene TRBD1, 5 bases. The CDR3 has 12 amino acids. Per the germline V gene, CDR1 is MNHEY and CDR2 is SVGAGI. Trimming removed 7 bases from V and 4 bases from J, with 10 bases in between. The CDR3 loop is CASNTGGTEAFF. CDR3 nucleotide sequence: TGTGCCAGCAATACGGGGGGCACTGAAGCTTTCTTT.